In this sample, the clone carrying this T cell receptor (beta chain) is medium-sized. The antigen is unknown. The data are from a study of vaccination and CD4 T cells after COVID-19. Looking at the study overall: Spike peptides, overlapping and drawn from SARS-CoV-2, HCoV-NL63, HCoV-OC43 and HCoV-229E, were used to stimulate cells.

The germline V gene has CDR1 SEHNR and CDR2 FQNEAQ (reference sequence). This CDR3 contains 13 residues. V gave up 5 bases and J gave up 5 bases; unmatched junction bases: 4. Scientists ran DNA taken from cultured CD4+ T cells through the Oncomine TCR Beta short-read assay for sequencing. TCRdb independently ran MiXCR on the PCR reads; one entry per CDR3 protein. Of 11,000 to 15,000 distinct CDR3 sequences listed, about 33% are singletons. Stated treatment: approximately nine-day PBMC culture with coronavirus spike peptide pools or control peptides (ViraFEST assay). This TCR was sampled from a human donor who had recovered from COVID-19. This chain links TRBV7-9 with TRBJ1-1; 8 positions agree with TRBD1. The sample here was CD4+ T cells from blood, cultured in vitro, taken after SARS-CoV-2 vaccination. The CDR3 protein is CASSPDRVTEAFF. The CDR3 region has the DNA TGTGCCAGCAGCCCGGACAGGGTGACTGAAGCTTTCTTT.